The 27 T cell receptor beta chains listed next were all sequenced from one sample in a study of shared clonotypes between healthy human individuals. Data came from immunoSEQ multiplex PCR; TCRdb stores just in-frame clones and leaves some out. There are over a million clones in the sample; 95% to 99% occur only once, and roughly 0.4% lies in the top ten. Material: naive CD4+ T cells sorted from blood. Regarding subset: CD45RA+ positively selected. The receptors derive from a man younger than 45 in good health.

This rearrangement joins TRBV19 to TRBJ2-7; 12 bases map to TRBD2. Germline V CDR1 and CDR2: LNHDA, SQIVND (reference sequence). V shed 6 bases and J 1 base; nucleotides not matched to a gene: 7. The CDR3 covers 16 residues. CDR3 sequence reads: CASSPLAGGGSYEQYF. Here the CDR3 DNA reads TGTGCCAGTAGCCCACTAGCGGGAGGTGGGTCCTACGAGCAGTACTTC. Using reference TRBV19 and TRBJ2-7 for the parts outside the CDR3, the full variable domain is DGGITQSPKYLFRKEGQNVTLSCEQNLNHDAMYWYRQDPGQGLRLIYYSQIVNDFQKGDIAEGYSVSREKKESFPLTVTSAQKNPTAFYLCASSPLAGGGSYEQYFGPGTRLTVT.

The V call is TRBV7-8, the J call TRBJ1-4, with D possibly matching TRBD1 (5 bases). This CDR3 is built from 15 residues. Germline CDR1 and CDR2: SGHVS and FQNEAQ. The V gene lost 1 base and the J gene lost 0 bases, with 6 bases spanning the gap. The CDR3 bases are TGTGCCAGCAGCTTAGTAGGGGCAACTAATGAAAAACTGTTTTTT. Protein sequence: CASSLVGATNEKLFF. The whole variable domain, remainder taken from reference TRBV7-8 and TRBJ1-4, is GAGVSQSPRYKVAKRGQDVALRCDPISGHVSLFWYQQALGQGPEFLTYFQNEAQLDKSGLPSDRFFAERPEGSVSTLKIQRTQQEDSAVYLCASSLVGATNEKLFFGSGTQLSVL.

The CDR3 DNA sequence: TGTGCCAGCAGCTTAACCGGCCGAACGCATGAGCAGTTCTTC. It is translated as CASSLTGRTHEQFF. The chain combines TRBV7-2 with TRBJ2-1; D not certain. The CDR3 consists of 14 residues. The germline V gene has CDR1 SGHTA and CDR2 FQGNSA. Trimming removed 2 bases at V and 8 bases at J, with 13 bases between.

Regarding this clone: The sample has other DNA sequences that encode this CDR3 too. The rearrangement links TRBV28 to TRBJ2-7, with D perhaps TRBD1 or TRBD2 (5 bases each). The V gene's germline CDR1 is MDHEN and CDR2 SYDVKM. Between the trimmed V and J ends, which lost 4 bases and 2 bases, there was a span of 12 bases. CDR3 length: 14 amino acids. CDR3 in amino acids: CASSSPGTAYEQYF. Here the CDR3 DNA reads TGTGCCAGCAGTTCTCCCGGGACGGCCTACGAGCAGTACTTC. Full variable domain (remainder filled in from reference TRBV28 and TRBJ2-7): DVKVTQSSRYLVKRTGEKVFLECVQDMDHENMFWYRQDPGLGLRLIYFSYDVKMKEKGDIPEGYSVSREKKERFSLILESASTNQTSMYLCASSSPGTAYEQYFGPGTRLTVT.

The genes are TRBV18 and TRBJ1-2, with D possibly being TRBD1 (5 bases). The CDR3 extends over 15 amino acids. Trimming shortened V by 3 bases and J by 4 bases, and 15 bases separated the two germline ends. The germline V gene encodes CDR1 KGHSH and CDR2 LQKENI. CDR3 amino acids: CASSPGVAGTYGYTF. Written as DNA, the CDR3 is TGTGCCAGCTCACCCGGTGTGGCGGGGACCTATGGCTACACCTTC. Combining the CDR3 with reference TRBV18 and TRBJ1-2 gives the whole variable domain NAGVMQNPRHLVRRRGQEARLRCSPMKGHSHVYWYRQLPEEGLKFMVYLQKENIIDESGMPKERFSAEFPKEGPSILRIQQVVRGDSAAYFCASSPGVAGTYGYTFGSGTRLTVV.

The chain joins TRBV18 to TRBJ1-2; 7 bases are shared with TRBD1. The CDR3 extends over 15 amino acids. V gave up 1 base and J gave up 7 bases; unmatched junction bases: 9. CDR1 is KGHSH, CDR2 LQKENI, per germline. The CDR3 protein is CASSPRVTGETGYTF. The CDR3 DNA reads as TGTGCCAGCTCACCACGGGTAACAGGGGAGACTGGCTACACCTTC.

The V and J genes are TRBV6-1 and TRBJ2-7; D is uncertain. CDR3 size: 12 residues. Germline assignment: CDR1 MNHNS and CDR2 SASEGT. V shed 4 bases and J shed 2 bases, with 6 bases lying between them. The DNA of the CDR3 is TGTGCCAGCAGTGTGGTCCCCTACGAGCAGTACTTC. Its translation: CASSVVPYEQYF.

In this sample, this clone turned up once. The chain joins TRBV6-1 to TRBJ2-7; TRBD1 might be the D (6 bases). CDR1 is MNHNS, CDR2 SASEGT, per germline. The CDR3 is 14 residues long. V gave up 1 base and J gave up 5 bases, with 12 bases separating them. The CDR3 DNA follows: TGTGCCAGCAGTGAAGTATTGGGGGCCAACGAGCAGTACTTC. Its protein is CASSEVLGANEQYF.

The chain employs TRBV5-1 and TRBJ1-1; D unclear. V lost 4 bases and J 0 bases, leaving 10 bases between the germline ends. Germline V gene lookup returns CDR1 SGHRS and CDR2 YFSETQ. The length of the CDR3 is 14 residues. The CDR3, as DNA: TGCGCCAGCAGCCCGGACGGGCTGAACACTGAAGCTTTCTTT. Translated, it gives CASSPDGLNTEAFF.

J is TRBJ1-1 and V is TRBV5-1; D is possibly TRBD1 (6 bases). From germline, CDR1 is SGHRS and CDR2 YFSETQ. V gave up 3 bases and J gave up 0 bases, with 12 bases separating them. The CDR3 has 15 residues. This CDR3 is CASSSTRGMNTEAFF. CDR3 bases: TGCGCCAGCAGCTCGACCAGGGGAATGAACACTGAAGCTTTCTTT.

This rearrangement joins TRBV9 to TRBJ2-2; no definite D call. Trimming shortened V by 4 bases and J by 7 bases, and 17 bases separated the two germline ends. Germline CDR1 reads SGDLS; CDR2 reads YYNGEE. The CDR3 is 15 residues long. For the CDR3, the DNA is TGTGCCAGCAGCTACAATGTCCGTACTGGCGGGGAGCTGTTTTTT. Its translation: CASSYNVRTGGELFF. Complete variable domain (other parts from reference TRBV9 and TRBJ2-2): DSGVTQTPKHLITATGQRVTLRCSPRSGDLSVYWYQQSLDQGLQFLIQYYNGEERAKGNILERFSAQQFPDLHSELNLSSLELGDSALYFCASSYNVRTGGELFFGEGSRLTVL.

The CDR3 DNA sequence: TGTGCCAGCAGCCGAAGCCTTACTGATTCTGAGGCTAATGAAAAACTGTTTTTT. Amino acid sequence: CASSRSLTDSEANEKLFF. J is TRBJ1-4 and V is TRBV7-8; D gene uncertain. The germline CDR1 and CDR2 sequences are SGHVS and FQNEAQ. Trimming shortened V by 5 bases and J by 3 bases, and 22 bases separated the two germline ends. The CDR3 spans 18 residues.

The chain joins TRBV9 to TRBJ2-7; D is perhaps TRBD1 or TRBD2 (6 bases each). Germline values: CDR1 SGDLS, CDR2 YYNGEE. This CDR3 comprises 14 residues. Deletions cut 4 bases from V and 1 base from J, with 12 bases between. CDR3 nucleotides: TGTGCCAGCAGCACGACGGGGGCTTCCTACGAGCAGTACTTC. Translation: CASSTTGASYEQYF.

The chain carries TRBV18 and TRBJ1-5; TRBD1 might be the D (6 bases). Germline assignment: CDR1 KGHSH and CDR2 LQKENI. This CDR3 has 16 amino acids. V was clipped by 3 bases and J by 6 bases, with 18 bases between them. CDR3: CASSPLPGQIVQPQHF. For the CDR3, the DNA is TGTGCCAGCTCACCCCTCCCCGGACAGATTGTTCAGCCCCAGCATTTT.

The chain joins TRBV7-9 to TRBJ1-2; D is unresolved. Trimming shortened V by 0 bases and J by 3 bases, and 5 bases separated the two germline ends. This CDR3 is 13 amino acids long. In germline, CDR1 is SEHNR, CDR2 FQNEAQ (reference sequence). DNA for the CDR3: TGTGCCAGCAGCTTAGCCACAGACTATGGCTACACCTTC. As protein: CASSLATDYGYTF.

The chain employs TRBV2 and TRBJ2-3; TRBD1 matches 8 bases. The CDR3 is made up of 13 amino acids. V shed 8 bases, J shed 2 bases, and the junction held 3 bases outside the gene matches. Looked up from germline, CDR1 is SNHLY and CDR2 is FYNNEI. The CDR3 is CASGQGHTDTQYF. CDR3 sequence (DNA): TGTGCCAGCGGACAGGGACACACAGATACGCAGTATTTT. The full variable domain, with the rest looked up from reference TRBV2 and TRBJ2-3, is EPEVTQTPSHQVTQMGQEVILRCVPISNHLYFYWYRQILGQKVEFLVSFYNNEISEKSEIFDDQFSVERPDGSNFTLKIRSTKLEDSAMYFCASGQGHTDTQYFGPGTRLTVL.

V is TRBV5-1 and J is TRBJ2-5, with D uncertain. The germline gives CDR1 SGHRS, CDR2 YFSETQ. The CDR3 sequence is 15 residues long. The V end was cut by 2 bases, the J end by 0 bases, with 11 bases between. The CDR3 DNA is TGCGCCAGCAGCTTTGCGGAAGGGTACCAAGAGACCCAGTACTTC. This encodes CASSFAEGYQETQYF. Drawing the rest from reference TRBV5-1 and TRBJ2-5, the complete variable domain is KAGVTQTPRYLIKTRGQQVTLSCSPISGHRSVSWYQQTPGQGLQFLFEYFSETQRNKGNFPGRFSGRQFSNSRSEMNVSTLELGDSALYLCASSFAEGYQETQYFGPGTRLLVL.

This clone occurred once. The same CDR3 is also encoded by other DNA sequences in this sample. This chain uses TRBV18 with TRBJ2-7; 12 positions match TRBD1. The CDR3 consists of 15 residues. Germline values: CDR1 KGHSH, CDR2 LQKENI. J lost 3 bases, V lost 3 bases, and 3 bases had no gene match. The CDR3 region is CASSPGTGGFYEQYF. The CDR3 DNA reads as TGTGCCAGCTCACCGGGGACAGGGGGCTTCTACGAGCAGTACTTC.

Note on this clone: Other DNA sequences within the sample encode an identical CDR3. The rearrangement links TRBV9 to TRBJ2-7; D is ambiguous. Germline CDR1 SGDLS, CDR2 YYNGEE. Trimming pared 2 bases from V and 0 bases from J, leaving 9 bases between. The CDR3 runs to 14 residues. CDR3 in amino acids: CASSVGSSSYEQYF. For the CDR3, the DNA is TGTGCCAGCAGCGTCGGCAGCAGCTCCTACGAGCAGTACTTC.

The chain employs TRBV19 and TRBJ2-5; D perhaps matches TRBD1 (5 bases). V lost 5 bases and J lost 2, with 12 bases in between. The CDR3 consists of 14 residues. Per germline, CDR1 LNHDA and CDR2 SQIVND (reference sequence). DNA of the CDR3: TGTGCCAGTAGTCCAGGGTCCTATCAAGAGACCCAGTACTTC. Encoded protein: CASSPGSYQETQYF.

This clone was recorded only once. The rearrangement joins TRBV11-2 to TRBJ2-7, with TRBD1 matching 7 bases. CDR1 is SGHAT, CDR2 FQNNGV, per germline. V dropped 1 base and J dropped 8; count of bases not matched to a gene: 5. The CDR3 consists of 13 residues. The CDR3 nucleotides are TGTGCCAGCAGCTTAGGGGGACAGACTAAGCAGTACTTC. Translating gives CASSLGGQTKQYF.

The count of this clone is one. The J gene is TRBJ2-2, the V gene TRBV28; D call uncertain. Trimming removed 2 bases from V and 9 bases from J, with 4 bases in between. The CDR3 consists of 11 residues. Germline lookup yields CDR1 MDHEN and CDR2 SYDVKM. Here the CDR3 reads CASSLVRELFF. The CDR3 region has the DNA TGTGCCAGCAGTTTAGTGAGGGAGCTGTTTTTT.

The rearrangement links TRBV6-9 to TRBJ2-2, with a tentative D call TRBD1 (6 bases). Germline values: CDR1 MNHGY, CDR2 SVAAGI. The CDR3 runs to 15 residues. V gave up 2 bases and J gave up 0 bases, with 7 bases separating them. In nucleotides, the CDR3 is TGTGCCAGCAGTTATGGACAGACGAACACCGGGGAGCTGTTTTTT. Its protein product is CASSYGQTNTGELFF.

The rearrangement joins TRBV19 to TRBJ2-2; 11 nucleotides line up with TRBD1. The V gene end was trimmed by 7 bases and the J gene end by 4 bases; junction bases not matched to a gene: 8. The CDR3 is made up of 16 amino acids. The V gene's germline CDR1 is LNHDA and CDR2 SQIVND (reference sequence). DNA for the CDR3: TGTGCCAGTACTCAATTCGGGACAGGGGGCACCGGGGAGCTGTTTTTT. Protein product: CASTQFGTGGTGELFF.

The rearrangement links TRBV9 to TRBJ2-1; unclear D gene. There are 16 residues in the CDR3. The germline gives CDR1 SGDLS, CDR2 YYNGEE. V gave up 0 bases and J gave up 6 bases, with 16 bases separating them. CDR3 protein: CASSVGPGFGSNEQFF. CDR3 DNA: TGTGCCAGCAGCGTAGGTCCAGGATTTGGTTCCAATGAGCAGTTCTTC.

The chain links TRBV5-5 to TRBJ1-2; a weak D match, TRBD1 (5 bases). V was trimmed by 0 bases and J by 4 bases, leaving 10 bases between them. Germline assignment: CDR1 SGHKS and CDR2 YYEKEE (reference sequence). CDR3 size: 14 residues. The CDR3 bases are TGTGCCAGCAGCTTGGTCGGGGCGGGCTATGGCTACACCTTC. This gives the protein CASSLVGAGYGYTF. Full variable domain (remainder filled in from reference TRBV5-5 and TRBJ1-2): DAGVTQSPTHLIKTRGQQVTLRCSPISGHKSVSWYQQVLGQGPQFIFQYYEKEERGRGNFPDRFSARQFPNYSSELNVNALLLGDSALYLCASSLVGAGYGYTFGSGTRLTVV.

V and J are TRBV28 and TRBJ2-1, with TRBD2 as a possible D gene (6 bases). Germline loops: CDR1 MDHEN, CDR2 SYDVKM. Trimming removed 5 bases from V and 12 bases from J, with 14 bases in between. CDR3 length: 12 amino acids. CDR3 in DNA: TGTGCCAGCAGTCTTAACCGGGACTTGCAGTTCTTC. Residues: CASSLNRDLQFF.